The present entry profiles one T cell receptor (beta chain) with its context. The antigen remains undetermined. This sample stems from a study of cytomegalovirus exposure and HLA in healthy donors. Whole-study findings and limits: It has been reported that TCR beta sequences accurately predicted the HLA-A and HLA-B alleles of most subjects.

The germline V gene has CDR1 MNHEY and CDR2 SVGAGI. The CDR3 totals 14 residues. Losses at the gene ends were 4 bases for V and 5 bases for J; bases not matched to a gene: 5. All the people who gave samples were healthy bone marrow donors. Vbeta (60) and Jbeta (13) primers were used in the PCR. This table comes from immunoSEQ multiplex PCR, and its TCRdb copy is limited to in-frame clones, with some not included. The table records 140,000 to 150,000 clones, roughly 80% of them present only once. V usage is TRBV6-5 and J usage is TRBJ1-5; 7 nucleotides line up with TRBD1. The sequenced sample consisted of PBMCs. This receptor was obtained from a woman aged 40 to 50 in good health and CMV-seropositive. CDR3 region: CASSSRQGYQPQHF. In DNA form, the CDR3 reads TGTGCCAGCAGTTCCCGACAGGGCTATCAGCCCCAGCATTTT.